The entry below gives a single TCR beta chain sequence along with its context. Its antigen is not yet known. No base qualities exist here, and no much larger clone lies one base off it. TCR CDR3 regions were amplified from genomic DNA by multiplex PCR using the deep immunoSEQ assay. Genomic DNA extracted from each cell subset was distributed evenly over all wells of several immunoSEQ 96-well plates, and each plate served as one replicate. For sorted subsets, approximately 200 ng of genomic DNA, equivalent to 30,000 or so T cell genomes, went into each replicate PCR. The purified libraries were quantified using a Qubit 3.0 fluorometer, sized with a Bioanalyzer 2100, and then quantified again using the KAPA Library Quantification kit. Every immunoSEQ 96-well plate was sequenced on a separate single-read 150-cycle Illumina NextSeq 550 flow cell. As for the authors' bioinformatics: Because the immunoSEQ output included only junctional sequences and no quality scores, the filtering could not be the same as the filtering used for full-length reads. Sequences were annotated with PyIR, a Python wrapper for IgBLAST v1.9, and V/J genes and CDR3 were assigned using IMGT germline references. Reads were removed for weak V/J assignments (E-value above 1e-6), missing CDR3, stop codons, out-of-frame junctions, or ambiguous translated residues. V3J clonotypes were defined as sequences sharing the same inferred V gene, J gene, and CDR3 amino acid sequence. Percentage overlap between repertoires was calculated by dividing the number of shared unique clonotypes by the size of the smaller repertoire. Repertoire richness was assessed with RTK rarefaction, the Chao1 estimator, and Recon v2.1 estimates of unobserved clonotypes. For all TCRbeta clonotypes obtained by the gDNA method from four donors, generation probabilities were computed with OLGA. In TCRdb, the immuneACCESS table is reduced to in-frame sequences with V and J assigned. These tables do not hold every clone; where another copy was compared, an unresolved V gene accounts for under half, and the others remain unexplained. That table gives V, J and clone size, and the DNA gave D and trimming. The sample table holds roughly 2,500,000 clones, of which 93% were seen once. The ten largest clones take up around 0.37% of the sample.

The donors were healthy, HIV-negative adults who had no recently reported acute infections or vaccinations. Only Caucasian adults living in Nashville, Tennessee, USA were represented among the donors. CD4+ T cells were enriched by magnetic negative selection, after which naive cells were positively selected on CD45RA and the negative fraction was taken as the memory subset. Blood was collected by leukapheresis, and PBMCs were isolated by Ficoll-Histopaque density gradient centrifugation and then cryopreserved in liquid nitrogen vapor phase. Analytical flow cytometry was used to check the purity and quantity of each magnetically sorted T cell population. Genomic DNA was isolated from each sorted fraction and quantified by UV absorbance on a Nanodrop 2000c. These data come from a study of shared clonotypes between healthy human individuals (dated by TCRdb to about 2020). About the full investigation: The cohort comprised a couple of women and three men aged 18 to 49 years. For each donor, CD4 naive and CD4 memory were each given three plates, CD8 naive was given two plates, and CD8 memory was given one plate. To estimate repertoire size and how much clonotypes are shared between individuals, the study performed deep sequencing of blood TCR repertoires from five healthy adults. Different laboratories and diverse techniques were used to prepare libraries and sequence TCR repertoires, to increase sequencing depth and limit assay-specific biases. Leukapheresis yielded between about 0.85 and 10 billion PBMCs per donor.

Findings and caveats that apply to the study as a whole: Estimated clonotype richness was generally larger for naive than for memory subsets. Rarefaction of sorted-subset datasets indicated incomplete sequencing despite the large sequencing depth. Compared with non-shared clonotypes, the clonotypes found in all four sorted-subset donors had higher generation probabilities. Because the study included only a small number of donors, the genetic and exposure-history diversity represented was limited. Sampling was restricted to blood, and TCR repertoires in tissue are likely to differ from TCR repertoires in blood. Pairwise subsampling led to the expectation that sequencing depth would affect the degree of clonotype sharing among donors. Sharing across several donors was observed for about 4.8% of naive CD4, about 4% of naive CD8, 2% to 2.5% of memory CD4, and about 0.39% of memory CD8 clonotypes.

Per the germline V gene (reference sequence), MNHNY is the CDR1 and SVGAGI is the CDR2. V is shortened by 6 bases, J by 5 bases, and the region joining them spans 13 bases. Including cysteine and phenylalanine, the CDR3 has 13 amino acids. Solely the CDR3 DNA is kept, with 39 bases framed from the first base. The specimen sequenced was naive CD4+ T cells from PBMCs. Explained via the paper, the cell subset or site label denotes: CD45RA+ positively selected. The rearranged chain carries TRBV6-6 and TRBJ2-5; the best D guess is TRBD1, with 5 bases matching. This receptor was identified in a man between 18 and 29 years old in good health. Some clones in this sample may be carry-over from other donors' samples. The CDR3 amino acid sequence is: CASRVAGQETQYF. The sequence in DNA is TGTGCCAGCAGGGTGGCAGGGCAGGAGACCCAGTACTTC.